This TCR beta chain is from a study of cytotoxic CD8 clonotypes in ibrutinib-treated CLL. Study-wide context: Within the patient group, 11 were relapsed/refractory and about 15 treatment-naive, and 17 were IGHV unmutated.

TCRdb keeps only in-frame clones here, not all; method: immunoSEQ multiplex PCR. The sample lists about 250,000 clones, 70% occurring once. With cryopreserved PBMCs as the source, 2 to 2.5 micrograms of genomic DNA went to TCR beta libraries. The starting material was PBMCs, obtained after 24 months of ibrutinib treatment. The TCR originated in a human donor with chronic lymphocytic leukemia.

The CDR3 reads CASSILAGGADTQYF. CDR3 DNA: TGTGCCAGTAGTATTCTAGCGGGTGGAGCAGATACGCAGTATTTT. The J gene is TRBJ2-3, the V gene TRBV19, with 8 bases aligning to TRBD2. Germline trimming cut 3 bases from V and 4 bases from J; bases unmatched to any gene: 6. Germline V gene lookup returns CDR1 LNHDA and CDR2 SQIVND (reference sequence). This CDR3 comprises 15 residues.